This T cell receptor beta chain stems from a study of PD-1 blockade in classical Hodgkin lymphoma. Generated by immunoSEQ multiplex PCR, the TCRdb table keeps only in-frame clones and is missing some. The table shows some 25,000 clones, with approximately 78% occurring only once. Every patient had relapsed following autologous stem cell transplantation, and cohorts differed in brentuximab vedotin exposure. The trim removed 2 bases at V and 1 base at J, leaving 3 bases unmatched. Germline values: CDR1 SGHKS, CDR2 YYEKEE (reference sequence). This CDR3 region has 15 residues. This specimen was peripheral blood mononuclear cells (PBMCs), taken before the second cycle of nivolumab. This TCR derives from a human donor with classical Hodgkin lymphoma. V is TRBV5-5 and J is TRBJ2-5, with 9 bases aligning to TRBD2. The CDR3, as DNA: TGTGCCAGCAGCTTTAGCGGGGGACCCCAAGAGACCCAGTACTTC. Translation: CASSFSGGPQETQYF. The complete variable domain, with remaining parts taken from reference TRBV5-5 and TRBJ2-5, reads DAGVTQSPTHLIKTRGQQVTLRCSPISGHKSVSWYQQVLGQGPQFIFQYYEKEERGRGNFPDRFSARQFPNYSSELNVNALLLGDSALYLCASSFSGGPQETQYFGPGTRLLVL.